Presented here are 4 T cell receptor beta chains from one specimen sequenced in a study of blood T cell repertoires in COVID-19. The repertoire was sequenced with immunoSEQ multiplex PCR; TCRdb's copy has only in-frame clones and lacks some. This sample yields fewer than 200,000 clones, of which around 89% are seen a single time; about 26% belongs to the top ten. The sample taken for sequencing was peripheral blood. Receptors were obtained from a man in his sixties with acute or convalescent COVID-19.

The chain links TRBV19 to TRBJ2-7; TRBD2 agrees at 7 bases. Germline assignment: CDR1 LNHDA and CDR2 SQIVND (reference sequence). The CDR3 consists of 14 residues. J lost 1 base, V lost 1 base, and 1 base had no gene match. CDR3: CASSIGLASYEQYF. CDR3 coding DNA: TGTGCCAGTAGTATAGGACTAGCTTCCTACGAGCAGTACTTC.

This rearrangement joins TRBV7-8 to TRBJ1-2, with D hard to call. V was shortened by 1 base and J by 4 bases, with 7 bases between the two germline ends. The V gene's germline CDR1 is SGHVS and CDR2 FQNEAQ. This CDR3 region has 13 residues. This CDR3 reads CASSLGGVYGYTF. CDR3 nucleotides: TGTGCCAGCAGCTTAGGCGGGGTCTATGGCTACACCTTC.

This chain links TRBV14 with TRBJ2-1; 8 bases align to TRBD1. The CDR3 is 15 residues long. With 7 bases clipped from V and 3 bases from J, the junction kept 8 bases outside the gene matches. The V gene's germline CDR1 is SGHDN and CDR2 FVKESK. The CDR3 bases are TGTGCCAGCACCTTGACAGGGGAAAGCTACAATGAGCAGTTCTTC. It translates to CASTLTGESYNEQFF.

This clone occurred once. The chain combines TRBV24-1 with TRBJ2-5, with 7 bases identical to TRBD2. After removal of 5 bases from V and 5 bases from J, the junction contained 1 base not matched to a gene. Germline V lookup: CDR1 KGHDR, CDR2 SFDVKD. This CDR3 spans 12 amino acids. This CDR3 is CATSGGGETQYF. In nucleotides, the CDR3 is TGTGCCACCAGTGGGGGGGGTGAGACCCAGTACTTC.